This T cell receptor beta chain emerged from a study of technical replicates of blood from a handful of donors. Libraries were prepared by immunoSEQ multiplex PCR; TCRdb keeps only in-frame clonotypes and omits some of them. In the table there are 84,000 or so clones, roughly 94% of which are singletons. This clone was recorded many times. CDR3 length equals 15 residues. Germline assignment: CDR1 SGHTA and CDR2 FQGNSA. V gave up 6 bases and J gave up 6 bases; unmatched junction bases: 10. The rearrangement joins TRBV7-2 to TRBJ2-5, with 10 nucleotides matching TRBD2. This clonotype was sampled from a human donor in good health. Sequencing was performed on T cells isolated from PBMCs. The CDR3 is CASSRSGGAGKTQYF. In nucleotides, the CDR3 is TGTGCCAGCAGTCGGAGCGGGGGGGCCGGGAAGACCCAGTACTTC.